The clone carrying this TCR beta chain has at least ten counts. Its antigen is undetermined. This entry comes from a study of breast tumors, draining lymph nodes, adjacent tissues. General study points: Data fit most tumor T cells coming from lymph node, expanding in tumor. That most tumor T cells come from lymph nodes remained unproven. Tumors had less TCR diversity than lymph nodes, more than nontumor tissue.

Breast cancer patients provided tissue from their axillary draining lymph nodes. One entry per CDR3 protein results from TCRdb running MiXCR on the multiplex PCR reads. The table has fewer than 200,000 distinct CDR3 sequences, 33% seen once. The germline CDR1 and CDR2 sequences are LNHDA and SQIVND (reference sequence). After removal of 7 bases from V and 3 bases from J, the junction contained 11 bases not matched to a gene. CDR3 size: 15 residues. Sequencing was carried out using axillary lymph node tissue. The TCR comes from a female donor with breast cancer. Some clones in this sample may be carry-over from other donors' samples. The J gene is TRBJ2-7, the V gene TRBV19; 8 nucleotides agree with TRBD1. The chain's CDR3 is CASTFGTGDFYEQYF. CDR3 coding DNA: TGTGCCAGTACTTTCGGGACAGGCGACTTCTACGAGCAGTACTTC.